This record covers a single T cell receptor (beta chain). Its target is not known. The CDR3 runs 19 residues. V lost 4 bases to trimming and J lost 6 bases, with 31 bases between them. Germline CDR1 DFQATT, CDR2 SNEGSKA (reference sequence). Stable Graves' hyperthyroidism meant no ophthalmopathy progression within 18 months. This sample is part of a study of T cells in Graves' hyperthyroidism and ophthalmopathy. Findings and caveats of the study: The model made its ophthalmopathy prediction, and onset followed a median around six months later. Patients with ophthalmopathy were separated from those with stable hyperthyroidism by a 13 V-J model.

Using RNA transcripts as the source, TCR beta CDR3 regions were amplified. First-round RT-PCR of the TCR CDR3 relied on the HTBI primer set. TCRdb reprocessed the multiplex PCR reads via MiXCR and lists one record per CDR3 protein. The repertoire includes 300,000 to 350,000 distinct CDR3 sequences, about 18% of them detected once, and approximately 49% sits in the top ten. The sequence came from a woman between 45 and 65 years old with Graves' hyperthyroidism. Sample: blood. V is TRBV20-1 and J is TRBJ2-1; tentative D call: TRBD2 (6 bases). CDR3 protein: CSATGSWGTGTPNFNEQFF. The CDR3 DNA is TGCAGTGCTACCGGTAGCTGGGGCACCGGGACTCCTAACTTCAATGAGCAGTTCTTC.